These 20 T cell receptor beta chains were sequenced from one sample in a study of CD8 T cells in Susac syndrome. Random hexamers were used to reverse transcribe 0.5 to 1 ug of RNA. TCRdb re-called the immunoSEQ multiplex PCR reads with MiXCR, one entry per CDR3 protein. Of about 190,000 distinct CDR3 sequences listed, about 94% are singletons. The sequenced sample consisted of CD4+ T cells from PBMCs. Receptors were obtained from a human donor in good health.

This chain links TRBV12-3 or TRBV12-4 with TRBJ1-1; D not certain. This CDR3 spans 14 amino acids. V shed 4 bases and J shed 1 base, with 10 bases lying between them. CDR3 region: CASSSLSGNTEAFF. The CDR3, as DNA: TGTGCCAGCAGTTCCCTATCAGGGAACACTGAAGCTTTCTTT.

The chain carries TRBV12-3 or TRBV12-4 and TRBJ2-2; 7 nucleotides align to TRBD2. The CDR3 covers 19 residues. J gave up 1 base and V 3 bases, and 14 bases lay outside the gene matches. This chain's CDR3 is CASSFAAGVGHRNTGELFF. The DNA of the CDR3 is TGTGCCAGCAGTTTCGCGGCGGGGGTAGGCCATCGGAACACCGGGGAGCTGTTTTTT.

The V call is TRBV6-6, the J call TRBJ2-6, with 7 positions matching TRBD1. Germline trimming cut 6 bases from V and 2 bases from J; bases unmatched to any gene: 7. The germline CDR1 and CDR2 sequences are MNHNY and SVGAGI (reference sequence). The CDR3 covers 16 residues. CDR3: CASSISQGAGANVLTF. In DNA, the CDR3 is TGTGCCAGCAGCATTTCCCAGGGGGCTGGGGCCAACGTCCTGACTTTC.

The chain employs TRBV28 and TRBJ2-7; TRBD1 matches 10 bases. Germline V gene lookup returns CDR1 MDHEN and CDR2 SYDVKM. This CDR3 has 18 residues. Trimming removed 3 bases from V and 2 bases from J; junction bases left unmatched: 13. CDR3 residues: CASSLGGQGTSRTYEQYF. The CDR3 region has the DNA TGTGCCAGCAGTTTGGGGGGACAGGGGACTAGTAGAACCTACGAGCAGTACTTC.

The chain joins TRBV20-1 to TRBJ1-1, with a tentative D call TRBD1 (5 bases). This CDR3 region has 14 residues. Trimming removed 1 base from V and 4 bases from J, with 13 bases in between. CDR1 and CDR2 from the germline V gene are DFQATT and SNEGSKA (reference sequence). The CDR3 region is CSARGPGRSTEAFF. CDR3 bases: TGCAGTGCTAGAGGGCCAGGGCGAAGCACTGAAGCTTTCTTT.

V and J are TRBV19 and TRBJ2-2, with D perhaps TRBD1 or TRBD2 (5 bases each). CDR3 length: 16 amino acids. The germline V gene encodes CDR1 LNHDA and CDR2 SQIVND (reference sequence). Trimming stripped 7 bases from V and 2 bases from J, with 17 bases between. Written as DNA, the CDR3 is TGTGCCAGTACCGGTAGGGGACGACGAAACACCGGGGAGCTGTTTTTT. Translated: CASTGRGRRNTGELFF.

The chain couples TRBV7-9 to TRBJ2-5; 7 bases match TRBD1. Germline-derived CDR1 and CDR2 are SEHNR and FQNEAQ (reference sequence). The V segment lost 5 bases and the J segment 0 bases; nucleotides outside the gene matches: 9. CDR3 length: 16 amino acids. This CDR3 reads CASSRPGTDHQETQYF. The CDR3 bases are TGTGCCAGCAGCAGACCCGGGACAGATCACCAAGAGACCCAGTACTTC.

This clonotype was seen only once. In DNA form, the CDR3 reads TGCAGTGCTAGACTACTTCGACAGGGGGCTAGAAATCAGCCCCAGCATTTT. Protein product: CSARLLRQGARNQPQHF. This chain connects TRBV20-1 to TRBJ1-5; TRBD1 agrees at 10 bases. V dropped 2 bases and J dropped 4; count of bases not matched to a gene: 11. Per the germline V gene, CDR1 is DFQATT and CDR2 is SNEGSKA (reference sequence). This CDR3 has 17 amino acids.

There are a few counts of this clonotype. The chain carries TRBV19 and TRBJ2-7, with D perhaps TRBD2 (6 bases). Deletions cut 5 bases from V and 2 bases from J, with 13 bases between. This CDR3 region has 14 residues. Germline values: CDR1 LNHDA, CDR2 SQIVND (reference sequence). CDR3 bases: TGTGCCAGTAGTGTCGCCGGGGGAACCTACGAGCAGTACTTC. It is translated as CASSVAGGTYEQYF.

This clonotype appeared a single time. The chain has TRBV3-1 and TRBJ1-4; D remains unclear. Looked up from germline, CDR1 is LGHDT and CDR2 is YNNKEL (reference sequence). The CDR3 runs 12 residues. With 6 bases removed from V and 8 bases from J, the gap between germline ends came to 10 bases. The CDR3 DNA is TGTGCCAGCAGTGGGCCGGGGGAAAAACTGTTTTTT. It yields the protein CASSGPGEKLFF.

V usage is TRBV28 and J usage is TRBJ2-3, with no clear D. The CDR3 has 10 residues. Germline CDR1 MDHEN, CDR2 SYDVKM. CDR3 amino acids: CAGGTDTQYF. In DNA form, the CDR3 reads TGTGCAGGTGGGACAGATACGCAGTATTTT.

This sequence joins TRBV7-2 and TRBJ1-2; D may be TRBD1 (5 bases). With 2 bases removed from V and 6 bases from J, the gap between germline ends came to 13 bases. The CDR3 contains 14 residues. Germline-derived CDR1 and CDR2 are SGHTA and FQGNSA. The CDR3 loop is CASSLFLGGDGYTF. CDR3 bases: TGTGCCAGCAGCTTATTTTTGGGGGGGGATGGCTACACCTTC.

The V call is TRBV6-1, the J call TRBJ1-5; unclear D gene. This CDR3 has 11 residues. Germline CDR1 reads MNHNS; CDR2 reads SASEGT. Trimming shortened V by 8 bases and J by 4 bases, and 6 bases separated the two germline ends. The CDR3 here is CASGGNQPQHF. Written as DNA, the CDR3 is TGTGCCAGCGGAGGAAATCAGCCCCAGCATTTT.

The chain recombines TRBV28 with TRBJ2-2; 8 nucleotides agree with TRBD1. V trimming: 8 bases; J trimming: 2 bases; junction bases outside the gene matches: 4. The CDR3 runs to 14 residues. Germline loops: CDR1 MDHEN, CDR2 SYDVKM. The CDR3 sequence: CASQGTGNTGELFF. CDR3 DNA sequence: TGTGCCAGCCAAGGGACAGGAAACACCGGGGAGCTGTTTTTT.

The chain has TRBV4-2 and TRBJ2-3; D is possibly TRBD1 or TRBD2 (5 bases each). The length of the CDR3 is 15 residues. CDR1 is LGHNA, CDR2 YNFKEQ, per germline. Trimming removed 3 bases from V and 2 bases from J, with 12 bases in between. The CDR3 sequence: CASSQGEGNTDTQYF. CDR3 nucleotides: TGTGCCAGCAGCCAGGGGGAAGGCAACACAGATACGCAGTATTTT.

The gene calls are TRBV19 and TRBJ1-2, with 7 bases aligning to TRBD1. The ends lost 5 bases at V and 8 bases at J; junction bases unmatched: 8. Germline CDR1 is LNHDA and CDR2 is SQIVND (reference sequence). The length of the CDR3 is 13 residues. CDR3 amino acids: CASSSRQGGGYTF. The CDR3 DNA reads TGTGCCAGTAGTTCGCGACAGGGAGGAGGCTACACCTTC.

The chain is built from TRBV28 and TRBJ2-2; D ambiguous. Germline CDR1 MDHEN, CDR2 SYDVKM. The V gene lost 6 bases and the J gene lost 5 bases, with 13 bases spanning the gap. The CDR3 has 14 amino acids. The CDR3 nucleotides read TGTGCCAGCAGACCTAACCCGACAACCGGGGAGCTGTTTTTT. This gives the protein CASRPNPTTGELFF.

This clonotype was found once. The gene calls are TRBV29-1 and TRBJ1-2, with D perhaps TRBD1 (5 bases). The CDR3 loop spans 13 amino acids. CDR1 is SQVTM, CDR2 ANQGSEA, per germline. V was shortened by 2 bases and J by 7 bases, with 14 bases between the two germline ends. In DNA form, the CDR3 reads TGCAGCGTTGAAAAGGGGCGGCCGGGTGGCTACACCTTC. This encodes CSVEKGRPGGYTF.

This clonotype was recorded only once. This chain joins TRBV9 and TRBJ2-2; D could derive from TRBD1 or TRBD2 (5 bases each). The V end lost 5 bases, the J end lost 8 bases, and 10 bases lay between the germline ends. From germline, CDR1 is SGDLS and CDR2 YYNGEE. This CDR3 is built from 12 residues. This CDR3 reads CASSMGPGELFF. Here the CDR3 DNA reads TGTGCCAGCAGTATGGGACCTGGGGAGCTGTTTTTT.

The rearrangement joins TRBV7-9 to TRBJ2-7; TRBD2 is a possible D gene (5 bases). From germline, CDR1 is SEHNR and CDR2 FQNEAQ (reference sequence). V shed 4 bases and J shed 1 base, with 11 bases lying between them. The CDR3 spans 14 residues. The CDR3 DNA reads TGTGCCAGCAGCTCCTCTGGACTGTCCTACGAGCAGTACTTC. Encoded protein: CASSSSGLSYEQYF.